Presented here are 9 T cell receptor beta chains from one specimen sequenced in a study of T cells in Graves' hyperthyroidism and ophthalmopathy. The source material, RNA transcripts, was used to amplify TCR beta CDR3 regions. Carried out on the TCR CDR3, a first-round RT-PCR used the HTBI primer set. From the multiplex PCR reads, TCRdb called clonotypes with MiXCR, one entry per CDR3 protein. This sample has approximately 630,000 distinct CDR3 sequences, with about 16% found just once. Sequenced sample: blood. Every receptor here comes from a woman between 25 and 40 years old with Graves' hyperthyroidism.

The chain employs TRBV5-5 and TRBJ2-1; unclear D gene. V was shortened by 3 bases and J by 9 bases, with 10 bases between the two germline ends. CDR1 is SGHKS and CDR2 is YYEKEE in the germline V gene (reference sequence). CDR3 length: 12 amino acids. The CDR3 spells CASSSLFSEQFF. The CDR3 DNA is TGTGCCAGCAGCTCCCTATTCTCTGAGCAGTTCTTC.

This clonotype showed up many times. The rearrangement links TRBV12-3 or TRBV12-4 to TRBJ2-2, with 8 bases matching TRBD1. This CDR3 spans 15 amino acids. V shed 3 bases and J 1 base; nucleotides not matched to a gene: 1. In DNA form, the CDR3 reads TGTGCCAGCAGTTTTGGGACAGGGAACACCGGGGAGCTGTTTTTT. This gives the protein CASSFGTGNTGELFF.

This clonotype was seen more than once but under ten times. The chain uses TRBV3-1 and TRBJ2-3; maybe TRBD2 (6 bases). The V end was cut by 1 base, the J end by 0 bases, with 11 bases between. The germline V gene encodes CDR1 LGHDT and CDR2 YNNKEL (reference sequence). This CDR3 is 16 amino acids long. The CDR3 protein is CASSQASGTSTDTQYF. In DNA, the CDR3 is TGTGCCAGCAGCCAAGCGTCCGGGACTAGCACAGATACGCAGTATTTT.

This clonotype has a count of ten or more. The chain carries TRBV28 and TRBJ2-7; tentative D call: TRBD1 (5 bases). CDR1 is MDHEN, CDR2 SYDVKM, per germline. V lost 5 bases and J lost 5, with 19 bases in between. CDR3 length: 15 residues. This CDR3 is CASSPAFRAINEQYF. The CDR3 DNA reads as TGTGCCAGCAGTCCGGCCTTCAGGGCCATTAACGAGCAGTACTTC.

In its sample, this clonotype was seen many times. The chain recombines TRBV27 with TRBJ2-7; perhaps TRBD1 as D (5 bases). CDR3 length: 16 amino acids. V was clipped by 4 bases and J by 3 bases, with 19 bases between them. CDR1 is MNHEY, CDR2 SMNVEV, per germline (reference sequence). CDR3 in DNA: TGTGCCAGCAGTTCCCCAGACACCCCAAGGGGCTACGAGCAGTACTTC. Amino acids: CASSSPDTPRGYEQYF.

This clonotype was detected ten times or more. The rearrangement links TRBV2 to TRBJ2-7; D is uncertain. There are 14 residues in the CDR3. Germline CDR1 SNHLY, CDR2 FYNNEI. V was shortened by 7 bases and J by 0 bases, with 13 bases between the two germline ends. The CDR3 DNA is TGTGCCAGCACTCAAACGGAAAGCTCCTACGAGCAGTACTTC. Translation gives CASTQTESSYEQYF. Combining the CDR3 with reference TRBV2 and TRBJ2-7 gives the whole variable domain EPEVTQTPSHQVTQMGQEVILRCVPISNHLYFYWYRQILGQKVEFLVSFYNNEISEKSEIFDDQFSVERPDGSNFTLKIRSTKLEDSAMYFCASTQTESSYEQYFGPGTRLTVT.

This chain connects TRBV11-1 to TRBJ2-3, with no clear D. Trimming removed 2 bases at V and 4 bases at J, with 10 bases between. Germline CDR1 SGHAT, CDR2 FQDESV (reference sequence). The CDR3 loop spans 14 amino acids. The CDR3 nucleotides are TGTGCCAGCAGCTTATCGAGGAGTTCAGATACGCAGTATTTT. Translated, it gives CASSLSRSSDTQYF. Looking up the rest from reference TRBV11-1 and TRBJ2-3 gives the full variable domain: EAEVAQSPRYKITEKSQAVAFWCDPISGHATLYWYRQILGQGPELLVQFQDESVVDDSQLPKDRFSAERLKGVDSTLKIQPAELGDSAMYLCASSLSRSSDTQYFGPGTRLTVL.

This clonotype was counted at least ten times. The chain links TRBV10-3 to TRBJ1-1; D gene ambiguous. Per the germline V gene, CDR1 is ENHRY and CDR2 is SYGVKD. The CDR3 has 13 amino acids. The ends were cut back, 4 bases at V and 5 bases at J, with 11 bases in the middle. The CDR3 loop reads CAISAGVRTEAFF. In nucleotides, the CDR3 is TGTGCCATCAGTGCCGGGGTTCGGACTGAAGCTTTCTTT.

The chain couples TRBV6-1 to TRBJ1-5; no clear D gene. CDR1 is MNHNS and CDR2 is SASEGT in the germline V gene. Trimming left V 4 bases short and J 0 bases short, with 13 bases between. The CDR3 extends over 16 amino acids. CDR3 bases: TGTGCCAGCAGTGGAGGAAGGAGATATAGCAATCAGCCCCAGCATTTT. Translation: CASSGGRRYSNQPQHF.